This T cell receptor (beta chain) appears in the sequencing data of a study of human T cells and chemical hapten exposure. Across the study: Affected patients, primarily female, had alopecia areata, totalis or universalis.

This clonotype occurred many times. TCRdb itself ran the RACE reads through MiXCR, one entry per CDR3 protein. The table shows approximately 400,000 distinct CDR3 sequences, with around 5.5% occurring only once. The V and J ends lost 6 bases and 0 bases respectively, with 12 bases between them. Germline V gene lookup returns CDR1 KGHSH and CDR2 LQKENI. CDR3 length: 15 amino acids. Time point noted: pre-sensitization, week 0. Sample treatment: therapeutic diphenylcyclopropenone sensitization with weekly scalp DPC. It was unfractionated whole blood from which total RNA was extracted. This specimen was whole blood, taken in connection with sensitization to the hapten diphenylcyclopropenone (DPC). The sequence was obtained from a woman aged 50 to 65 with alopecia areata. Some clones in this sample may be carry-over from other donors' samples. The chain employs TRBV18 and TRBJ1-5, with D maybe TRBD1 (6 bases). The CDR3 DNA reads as TGTGCCAGCTCCCTGGACAGAGATAGCAATCAGCCCCAGCATTTT. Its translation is CASSLDRDSNQPQHF.